Following are 21 T cell receptor beta chains from one sample sequenced in a study of neurological immune-mediated disorders. TCRdb recomputed calls from the 5' RACE reads with MiXCR, one row per CDR3 protein. The table records roughly 60,000 distinct CDR3 sequences, nearly 10% of them present only once. Time point given: longitudinal time-point 2. The sample was PBMCs. Receptors were obtained from a man aged 25 to 45 in good health.

This clonotype was seen many times. The CDR3 DNA follows: TGTGCCAGCAGCCAAGAGACCACCGGGGAGCTGTTTTTT. It yields the protein CASSQETTGELFF. The chain combines TRBV3-1 with TRBJ2-2; unclear D gene. The germline V and J ends were trimmed by 0 bases and 4 bases, with 3 bases remaining between them. The germline V gene encodes CDR1 LGHDT and CDR2 YNNKEL (reference sequence). The CDR3 is 13 amino acids.

This clonotype occurred many times. The chain recombines TRBV5-1 with TRBJ1-1, with 7 bases fitting TRBD1. Germline V CDR1 and CDR2: SGHRS, YFSETQ. This CDR3 comprises 14 residues. With V trimmed by 4 bases and J by 11 bases, 14 bases remained unmatched. The CDR3, as DNA: TGCGCCAGCAGCCGGACCGGGACAGAGGGCACGGCTTTCTTT. It codes for CASSRTGTEGTAFF.

The chain couples TRBV18 to TRBJ1-1; tentatively, D is TRBD1 (5 bases). V dropped 2 bases and J dropped 0 bases, with 10 bases sitting between them. This CDR3 spans 15 amino acids. Germline lookup yields CDR1 KGHSH and CDR2 LQKENI. The CDR3 nucleotides read TGTGCCAGCTCACCAACCCAGGGAATGAACACTGAAGCTTTCTTT. This encodes CASSPTQGMNTEAFF.

This clonotype was counted many times. The rearrangement links TRBV5-1 to TRBJ2-3, with 7 bases matching TRBD2. This CDR3 region has 16 residues. Trimming took 1 base from V and 2 from J; bases not matched to a gene: 7. Germline V gene lookup returns CDR1 SGHRS and CDR2 YFSETQ. Here the CDR3 DNA reads TGCGCCAGCAGCTTGCAGGGACTACAAAACACAGATACGCAGTATTTT. Protein sequence: CASSLQGLQNTDTQYF.

With respect to this clonotype: With a much larger clone just one base away, this may be a read error. The chain is built from TRBV20-1 and TRBJ1-1; D gene uncertain. Trimming took off 1 base at V and 0 bases at J, with 12 bases between the two ends. The CDR3 is 15 amino acids. Germline V gives CDR1 DFQATT, CDR2 SNEGSKA (reference sequence). The CDR3 region is CSARVWEQMNTEAFF. The CDR3 DNA reads TGCAGTGCTAGAGTGTGGGAACAGATGAACACTGAAGCTTTCTTT.

The genes are TRBV6-6 and TRBJ2-1; D is possibly TRBD2 (5 bases). V gave up 7 bases and J gave up 6 bases, with 16 bases separating them. CDR1 is MNHNY and CDR2 is SVGAGI in the germline V gene (reference sequence). CDR3 length: 14 amino acids. The CDR3 DNA reads TGTGCCAGCATTGGGCGCCGGACTGGCAATGAGCAGTTCTTC. It specifies CASIGRRTGNEQFF.

This clonotype has at least ten counts. The gene calls are TRBV18 and TRBJ2-1, with D perhaps TRBD2 (5 bases). Per the germline V gene, CDR1 is KGHSH and CDR2 is LQKENI. The CDR3 contains 12 residues. The V end was cut by 1 base, the J end by 9 bases, with 7 bases between. CDR3 protein: CASSPRSGEQFF. DNA for the CDR3: TGTGCCAGCTCACCACGAAGCGGTGAGCAGTTCTTC.

This chain links TRBV30 with TRBJ2-7, with TRBD2 matching over 10 bases. Trimming at V came to 1 base and at J to 6 bases, leaving 3 bases not matched to a gene. Per germline, CDR1 GTSNPN and CDR2 SVGIG (reference sequence). This CDR3 is built from 13 residues. CDR3 in DNA: TGTGCCTGGAGTGAGCGGGAGGGCCTCGAGCAGTACTTC. Its translation is CAWSEREGLEQYF.

A note on this clonotype: A clone one base away is much larger, so this may be a read error. The CDR3 reads CSVREREYEQYF. In DNA form, the CDR3 reads TGCAGTGTTAGAGAGCGGGAGTACGAGCAGTACTTC. The chain joins TRBV20-1 to TRBJ2-7; 8 positions agree with TRBD2. Germline CDR1 and CDR2: DFQATT and SNEGSKA (reference sequence). This CDR3 contains 12 residues.

This clonotype was counted many times. The V and J genes are TRBV7-7 and TRBJ2-1; TRBD2 agrees at 11 bases. In germline, CDR1 is SSHAT, CDR2 FNYEAQ (reference sequence). J lost 8 bases, V lost 5 bases, and 8 bases had no gene match. This CDR3 spans 15 amino acids. The CDR3: CASSDGLAGVDEQFF. The CDR3 bases are TGTGCCAGCAGCGACGGACTAGCGGGCGTGGATGAGCAGTTCTTC. Combining the CDR3 with reference TRBV7-7 and TRBJ2-1 gives the whole variable domain GAGVSQSPRYKVTKRGQDVTLRCDPISSHATLYWYQQALGQGPEFLTYFNYEAQPDKSGLPSDRFSAERPEGSISTLTIQRTEQRDSAMYRCASSDGLAGVDEQFFGPGTRLTVL.

This clonotype was counted ten times or more. V usage is TRBV5-1 and J usage is TRBJ2-3; 12 nucleotides align to TRBD2. Unmatched junction bases numbered 9, after V lost 4 bases and J lost 3 bases. The germline gives CDR1 SGHRS, CDR2 YFSETQ. CDR3 length: 17 amino acids. CDR3 protein: CASSPGRTSGTTDTQYF. The CDR3 coding sequence is TGCGCCAGCAGCCCTGGCAGGACTAGCGGGACGACAGATACGCAGTATTTT.

This clonotype has at least ten counts. The V gene is TRBV29-1, the J gene TRBJ1-4, with 10 bases aligning to TRBD1. J lost 7 bases, V lost 6 bases, and 8 bases had no gene match. The germline V gene encodes CDR1 SQVTM and CDR2 ANQGSEA. This CDR3 is 14 amino acids long. CDR3 nucleotides: TGCAGCGTGGAGGACAGGGGGTTAGGTGAAAAACTGTTTTTT. Translated, it gives CSVEDRGLGEKLFF.

On this clonotype itself: A clone one base away is much larger, so this may be a read error. The chain combines TRBV7-2 with TRBJ2-2, with D unresolved. Per the germline V gene, CDR1 is SGHTA and CDR2 is FQGNSA. CDR3 length equals 14 residues. CDR3 DNA: TGTGCCAACAGCCTTCCTCGTGATGTCCGGGAGCTGTTTTTT. This sequence encodes CANSLPRDVRELFF.

V gene TRBV15 combines with J gene TRBJ2-7; D unclear. Trimming pared 8 bases from V and 2 bases from J, leaving 19 bases between. The germline CDR1 and CDR2 sequences are LNHNV and YYDKDF (reference sequence). The CDR3 runs to 15 residues. DNA of the CDR3: TGTGCCACCGGGCACCCCCGCGGCCAGCCCTACGAGCAGTACTTC. It codes for CATGHPRGQPYEQYF.

The gene calls are TRBV5-1 and TRBJ2-7; D uncertain. CDR3 length: 13 residues. Between the trimmed V and J ends, which lost 5 bases and 6 bases, there was a span of 15 bases. The germline CDR1 and CDR2 sequences are SGHRS and YFSETQ. CDR3 loop: CASSPGALGEQYF. In DNA, the CDR3 is TGCGCCAGCAGTCCGGGTGCCTTGGGCGAGCAGTACTTC.

This clonotype occurred many times. The chain recombines TRBV25-1 with TRBJ2-1; 7 positions agree with TRBD1. Germline V gene data show CDR1 as MGHDK and CDR2 as SYGVNS. Unmatched junction bases numbered 9, after V lost 6 bases and J lost 1 base. The CDR3 spans 16 residues. In DNA, the CDR3 is TGTGCCAGCAGGATACAGGGGAAGGGTTCCTACAATGAGCAGTTCTTC. Translating it yields CASRIQGKGSYNEQFF.

In its sample, this clonotype was seen many times. This chain links TRBV7-3 with TRBJ2-3; 11 nucleotides match TRBD2. Losses at the gene ends were 5 bases for V and 0 bases for J; bases not matched to a gene: 7. The CDR3 is made up of 17 amino acids. Per germline, CDR1 SGHTA and CDR2 FQGTGA. The CDR3 sequence is CASSGGIAGGSTDTQYF. The CDR3 nucleotides read TGTGCCAGCAGCGGGGGTATAGCGGGAGGGAGCACAGATACGCAGTATTTT. The full variable domain, rest sourced from reference TRBV7-3 and TRBJ2-3, is GAGVSQTPSNKVTEKGKYVELRCDPISGHTALYWYRQSLGQGPEFLIYFQGTGAADDSGLPNDRFFAVRPEGSVSTLKIQRTERGDSAVYLCASSGGIAGGSTDTQYFGPGTRLTVL.

This clonotype was found many times. The chain combines TRBV7-3 with TRBJ1-1, with a weak D call TRBD1 (5 bases). The CDR3 has 15 amino acids. The germline V gene has CDR1 SGHTA and CDR2 FQGTGA. V gave up 5 bases and J gave up 0 bases, with 13 bases separating them. The CDR3 nucleotides are TGTGCCAGCAGCCAAGTCGGGACCATGAACACTGAAGCTTTCTTT. Protein product: CASSQVGTMNTEAFF.

This clonotype was observed many times. The V call is TRBV27, the J call TRBJ2-1; 8 nucleotides agree with TRBD2. V dropped 0 bases and J dropped 0; count of bases not matched to a gene: 10. Looked up from germline, CDR1 is MNHEY and CDR2 is SMNVEV (reference sequence). The CDR3 runs to 19 residues. The CDR3 nucleotides are TGTGCCAGCAGTTTATCGAGGGGGAGCGGGAGAGACTCCTACAATGAGCAGTTCTTC. It translates to CASSLSRGSGRDSYNEQFF.

This clonotype appeared many times. The genes are TRBV7-2 and TRBJ2-5, with D unclear. This CDR3 has 12 residues. Germline V gives CDR1 SGHTA, CDR2 FQGNSA. The ends were cut back, 1 base at V and 6 bases at J, with 6 bases in the middle. CDR3 protein: CASSLDSQTQYF. The CDR3 nucleotides are TGTGCCAGCAGCTTAGACAGTCAGACCCAGTACTTC.

This clonotype has a count of ten or more. The chain employs TRBV7-8 and TRBJ2-7; D gene unclear. V lost 7 bases, J lost 6 bases, and 10 bases lay in between. Germline loops: CDR1 SGHVS, CDR2 FQNEAQ. This CDR3 is 11 amino acids long. The CDR3 DNA reads as TGTGCCAGCAAAGAAAACTCCGAGCAGTACTTC. Amino acids: CASKENSEQYF.